One sample yielded the 29 T cell receptor beta chains listed below, sequenced in a study of T cell changes during pregnancy in multiple sclerosis. Sequenced by immunoSEQ multiplex PCR; TCRdb stores in-frame clones only, minus some. Among some 32,000 clones listed, about nine tenths were seen once. The material sequenced was CD8+ T cells from peripheral blood mononuclear cells, taken in the second trimester of pregnancy. The receptor source for this set is a female donor with multiple sclerosis, enrolled in a pregnancy study.

This sequence joins TRBV4-2 and TRBJ2-1; weak D call: TRBD2 (5 bases). Trimming took 1 base from V and 9 from J, leaving 7 bases between them. The CDR3 extends over 12 amino acids. CDR1 is LGHNA and CDR2 is YNFKEQ in the germline V gene. This chain's CDR3 is CASSQAGSEQFF. The CDR3 DNA reads as TGTGCCAGCAGCCAAGCGGGGAGTGAGCAGTTCTTC.

The V gene is TRBV28, the J gene TRBJ1-1; D is perhaps TRBD1 (6 bases). From germline, CDR1 is MDHEN and CDR2 SYDVKM. Deletions cut 6 bases from V and 6 bases from J, with 11 bases between. CDR3 length: 12 amino acids. Written as DNA, the CDR3 is TGTGCCAGCAGGGGGGGGGCACCTGAAGCTTTCTTT. This sequence encodes CASRGGAPEAFF.

This clone was recorded a few times. The genes are TRBV10-1 and TRBJ1-1, with 7 bases aligning to TRBD1. Trimming took 3 bases from V and 2 from J; bases not matched to a gene: 12. Per germline, CDR1 WNHNN and CDR2 SYGVQD (reference sequence). The CDR3 consists of 17 residues. Here the CDR3 reads CASSESRQGYDNTEAFF. The CDR3 bases are TGCGCCAGCAGTGAATCAAGACAGGGTTACGACAACACTGAAGCTTTCTTT.

V and J are TRBV30 and TRBJ1-1; a weak D match, TRBD1 (5 bases). Germline values: CDR1 GTSNPN, CDR2 SVGIG (reference sequence). The V end was cut by 1 base, the J end by 5 bases, with 20 bases between. This CDR3 is 16 amino acids long. In nucleotides, the CDR3 is TGTGCCTGGAGTGCCATCGGGGGGGGTGAGGCGACTGAAGCTTTCTTT. It is translated as CAWSAIGGGEATEAFF.

V gene TRBV2 combines with J gene TRBJ1-1; no clear D gene. CDR1 is SNHLY, CDR2 FYNNEI, per germline. Trimming stripped 2 bases from V and 0 bases from J, with 16 bases between. The CDR3 loop spans 17 amino acids. The CDR3 DNA is TGTGCCAGCAGTGAATTTCAGGTCGGCAGCATGAACACTGAAGCTTTCTTT. Its protein product is CASSEFQVGSMNTEAFF. Full variable domain (outside the CDR3, taken from reference TRBV2 and TRBJ1-1): EPEVTQTPSHQVTQMGQEVILRCVPISNHLYFYWYRQILGQKVEFLVSFYNNEISEKSEIFDDQFSVERPDGSNFTLKIRSTKLEDSAMYFCASSEFQVGSMNTEAFFGQGTRLTVV.

The V gene is TRBV27, the J gene TRBJ1-1, with a weak D call TRBD1 (6 bases). There are 14 residues in the CDR3. V was pared by 6 bases and J by 1 base, with 12 bases between. Germline V gives CDR1 MNHEY, CDR2 SMNVEV (reference sequence). CDR3 residues: CASRIQGSNTEAFF. The CDR3 DNA reads as TGTGCCAGCAGGATACAGGGTTCGAACACTGAAGCTTTCTTT.

V gene TRBV9 combines with J gene TRBJ1-2; perhaps TRBD1 as D (5 bases). The CDR3 sequence is 16 residues long. Germline values: CDR1 SGDLS, CDR2 YYNGEE. V was shortened by 0 bases and J by 5 bases, with 17 bases between the two germline ends. The CDR3 DNA is TGTGCCAGCAGCGTAGACCCAGGGTCCCTCCGGTATGGCTACACCTTC. Translated, it gives CASSVDPGSLRYGYTF.

V is TRBV27 and J is TRBJ2-3; 8 nucleotides align to TRBD1. This CDR3 has 14 residues. CDR1 is MNHEY, CDR2 SMNVEV, per germline (reference sequence). V dropped 6 bases and J dropped 6; count of bases not matched to a gene: 8. CDR3 loop: CASSEGQVFDTQYF. In DNA, the CDR3 is TGTGCCAGCAGCGAGGGACAGGTATTCGATACGCAGTATTTT.

The chain couples TRBV4-2 to TRBJ2-1; 8 bases line up with TRBD2. CDR3 length: 17 residues. Per the germline V gene, CDR1 is LGHNA and CDR2 is YNFKEQ. V gave up 0 bases and J gave up 2 bases; unmatched junction bases: 6. As DNA, the CDR3 is TGTGCCAGCAGCCAAGATCGGGCTAGCGGGCCCTACAATGAGCAGTTCTTC. As protein: CASSQDRASGPYNEQFF.

With respect to this clone: One end of the junction fails to match germline, which may point to a read error. Other DNA variants within this sample encode the same CDR3. The chain joins TRBV7-9 to TRBJ1-1, with a weak D call TRBD1 (5 bases). The CDR3 has 13 residues. Germline V gene sequence: CDR1 SEHNR, CDR2 FQNEAQ (reference sequence). CDR3 region: CASTDIESTEAFF. CDR3 DNA sequence: TGTGCCAGCACGGACATCGAAAGCACTGAGGCTTTCTTT.

The rearrangement links TRBV28 to TRBJ2-3; the match to TRBD2 covers 8 bases. Germline values: CDR1 MDHEN, CDR2 SYDVKM. The CDR3 runs 16 residues. Trimming took 3 bases from V and 0 from J; bases not matched to a gene: 5. DNA for the CDR3: TGTGCCAGCAGTTTCTCGCCTAGCGGGAGCACAGATACGCAGTATTTT. Protein: CASSFSPSGSTDTQYF. Full variable domain (missing parts from reference TRBV28 and TRBJ2-3): DVKVTQSSRYLVKRTGEKVFLECVQDMDHENMFWYRQDPGLGLRLIYFSYDVKMKEKGDIPEGYSVSREKKERFSLILESASTNQTSMYLCASSFSPSGSTDTQYFGPGTRLTVL.

The gene calls are TRBV6-4 and TRBJ2-1; 10 bases map to TRBD2. With 0 bases clipped from V and 4 bases from J, the junction kept 0 bases outside the gene matches. From germline, CDR1 is MRHNA and CDR2 SNTAGT. The CDR3 is 15 residues long. In nucleotides, the CDR3 is TGTGCCAGCAGTGACTCGACTAGCGGGTACAATGAGCAGTTCTTC. As protein: CASSDSTSGYNEQFF.

The J gene is TRBJ2-7, the V gene TRBV29-1; D unresolved. This CDR3 spans 12 amino acids. The V gene lost 4 bases and the J gene lost 0 bases, with 7 bases spanning the gap. The germline CDR1 and CDR2 sequences are SQVTM and ANQGSEA. The CDR3 sequence is CSVAMSSYEQYF. In DNA, the CDR3 is TGCAGCGTTGCCATGAGCTCCTACGAGCAGTACTTC.

V gene TRBV27 combines with J gene TRBJ2-7; TRBD2 is a possible D gene (7 bases). V was cut by 5 bases and J by 2 bases, with 13 bases left in between. In germline, CDR1 is MNHEY, CDR2 SMNVEV (reference sequence). CDR3 length: 14 residues. CDR3 in amino acids: CASSIAGGPYEQYF. The CDR3 DNA is TGTGCCAGCAGTATCGCCGGGGGGCCCTACGAGCAGTACTTC.

The rearrangement uses TRBV2 and TRBJ2-1; 8 positions match TRBD2. CDR3 length: 16 residues. Per the germline V gene, CDR1 is SNHLY and CDR2 is FYNNEI. V dropped 7 bases and J dropped 3; count of bases not matched to a gene: 11. In DNA form, the CDR3 reads TGTGCCAGCATCCTGCCCCCTAGCGGGTTCTACAATGAGCAGTTCTTC. This encodes CASILPPSGFYNEQFF.

The chain uses TRBV10-3 and TRBJ2-7; D is undetermined. CDR1 is ENHRY, CDR2 SYGVKD, per germline. This CDR3 region has 12 residues. Trimming stripped 0 bases from V and 5 bases from J, with 5 bases between. The CDR3 DNA reads TGTGCCATCAGTGAGTCCCAGGACGAGCAGTACTTC. It specifies CAISESQDEQYF.

The chain recombines TRBV6-1 with TRBJ2-7, with 10 nucleotides matching TRBD1. Per the germline V gene, CDR1 is MNHNS and CDR2 is SASEGT. CDR3 length: 15 amino acids. The junction had 8 bases not matched to a gene; V was cut back by 4 bases and J by 5 bases. The CDR3 here is CASSVSTGGIDEQYF. The CDR3 coding sequence is TGTGCCAGCAGTGTTTCGACAGGGGGCATCGACGAGCAGTACTTC.

The chain uses TRBV14 and TRBJ1-2; D is undetermined. Germline CDR1 is SGHDN and CDR2 is FVKESK. Trimming pared 1 base from V and 4 bases from J, leaving 19 bases between. The CDR3 consists of 17 residues. The CDR3 coding sequence is TGTGCCAGCAGCCAAGGGCAGGAGGAGATTCATGGCTATGGCTACACCTTC. Protein: CASSQGQEEIHGYGYTF.

The gene calls are TRBV4-1 and TRBJ1-2; D might be TRBD1 (6 bases). V was cut by 3 bases and J by 2 bases, with 7 bases left in between. This CDR3 contains 13 residues. CDR1 is MGHRA and CDR2 is YSYEKL in the germline V gene. The CDR3 DNA follows: TGCGCCAGCAGCCAGGGGGCCAACTATGGCTACACCTTC. Translating it yields CASSQGANYGYTF.

The chain joins TRBV7-6 to TRBJ2-7; 8 nucleotides line up with TRBD2. Germline CDR1 SGHVS, CDR2 FNYEAQ. The CDR3 is made up of 15 amino acids. V gave up 3 bases and J gave up 6 bases; unmatched junction bases: 10. The CDR3 nucleotides are TGTGCCAGCAGCTTGGGTAGCGGGGCCCTTGGCGAGCAGTACTTC. This sequence encodes CASSLGSGALGEQYF.

The J gene is TRBJ2-3, the V gene TRBV14; 8 bases line up with TRBD2. V gave up 1 base and J gave up 4 bases; unmatched junction bases: 10. Germline assignment: CDR1 SGHDN and CDR2 FVKESK. This CDR3 contains 17 residues. CDR3 sequence reads: CASSQVGPAGDPDTQYF. As DNA, the CDR3 is TGTGCCAGCAGCCAAGTCGGGCCAGCGGGAGATCCAGATACGCAGTATTTT.

V is TRBV5-1 and J is TRBJ2-1; D unresolved. The CDR3 extends over 12 amino acids. CDR1 is SGHRS, CDR2 YFSETQ, per germline. V lost 0 bases, J lost 9 bases, and 7 bases lay in between. The CDR3 nucleotides read TGCGCCAGCAGCTTGGATCTCAGTGAGCAGTTCTTC. Translation gives CASSLDLSEQFF.

V and J are TRBV28 and TRBJ1-5; no clear D. The germline V gene has CDR1 MDHEN and CDR2 SYDVKM. CDR3 length equals 15 residues. With 3 bases removed from V and 5 bases from J, the gap between germline ends came to 14 bases. In DNA, the CDR3 is TGTGCCAGCAGTTTTTTGGTGGCAGCGGATCAGCCCCAGCATTTT. Translating gives CASSFLVAADQPQHF.

The gene calls are TRBV5-5 and TRBJ1-2, with TRBD1 matching 8 bases. This CDR3 is 13 amino acids long. The germline gives CDR1 SGHKS, CDR2 YYEKEE (reference sequence). V dropped 3 bases and J dropped 7; count of bases not matched to a gene: 5. The CDR3 here is CASSWGTGTGYTF. CDR3 coding DNA: TGTGCCAGCAGCTGGGGGACAGGTACTGGCTACACCTTC. Based on the CDR3 plus reference TRBV5-5 and TRBJ1-2, the full variable domain is DAGVTQSPTHLIKTRGQQVTLRCSPISGHKSVSWYQQVLGQGPQFIFQYYEKEERGRGNFPDRFSARQFPNYSSELNVNALLLGDSALYLCASSWGTGTGYTFGSGTRLTVV.

This chain links TRBV2 with TRBJ2-7, with 9 positions matching TRBD1. Trimming took 10 bases from V and 5 from J; bases not matched to a gene: 12. CDR1 is SNHLY and CDR2 is FYNNEI in the germline V gene. This CDR3 has 14 amino acids. The CDR3: CATNQDRGKDEQYF. In DNA form, the CDR3 reads TGTGCCACAAACCAGGACAGGGGCAAGGACGAGCAGTACTTC. Together with reference TRBV2 and TRBJ2-7, the CDR3 gives the full variable domain: EPEVTQTPSHQVTQMGQEVILRCVPISNHLYFYWYRQILGQKVEFLVSFYNNEISEKSEIFDDQFSVERPDGSNFTLKIRSTKLEDSAMYFCATNQDRGKDEQYFGPGTRLTVT.

This chain joins TRBV28 and TRBJ2-1; 13 bases fit TRBD2. This CDR3 has 16 residues. Germline V gene lookup returns CDR1 MDHEN and CDR2 SYDVKM. The J segment lost 5 bases and the V segment lost 5 bases, leaving 6 bases of the junction unmatched. CDR3 residues: CASSALAGGLHNEQFF. The DNA for the CDR3 is TGTGCCAGCAGTGCACTAGCGGGAGGGCTGCACAATGAGCAGTTCTTC.

The CDR3 DNA reads TGTGCCAGCAGCTCTGAGCGGGAGGTCATCTATGGCTACACCTTC. It translates to CASSSEREVIYGYTF. The chain links TRBV9 to TRBJ1-2; the D is unclear. The V gene's germline CDR1 is SGDLS and CDR2 YYNGEE. The CDR3 runs 15 residues. Trimming took off 4 bases at V and 4 bases at J, with 17 bases between the two ends.

V gene TRBV28 combines with J gene TRBJ2-7; weak D call: TRBD1 (5 bases). This CDR3 has 14 amino acids. Looked up from germline, CDR1 is MDHEN and CDR2 is SYDVKM. V gave up 2 bases and J gave up 1 base, with 9 bases separating them. The CDR3, as DNA: TGTGCCAGCAGTTTACCCGACAGTTCCTACGAGCAGTACTTC. Translation gives CASSLPDSSYEQYF.

J is TRBJ2-7 and V is TRBV4-1, with 8 bases aligning to TRBD2. CDR1 MGHRA and CDR2 YSYEKL come from the germline V gene. Trimming at V came to 0 bases and at J to 3 bases, leaving 10 bases not matched to a gene. The CDR3 contains 17 residues. The CDR3 is CASSQDSLAEIYYEQYF. The DNA of the CDR3 is TGCGCCAGCAGCCAAGATTCACTAGCGGAAATATACTACGAGCAGTACTTC.